This T cell receptor beta chain stems from a study of CD4 T cell repertoires in COVID-19. Only in-frame clones appear in the TCRdb table, and some are missing; sequencing was by immunoSEQ multiplex PCR. The repertoire holds about 8,400 clones, with approximately 81% as singletons. Study-level points and caveats: SARS-CoV and/or HKU1 spike cultures shared between about 6.5 and 25% of SARS-CoV-2 clonotypes. Two or all three memory subsets shared several highly expanded SARS-CoV-2-reactive clonotypes.

This clone has just one count. Its antigen is unidentified. The germline gives CDR1 LGHNT, CDR2 FRNRAP. This CDR3 contains 12 residues. Trimming stripped 1 base from V and 10 bases from J, with 10 bases between. Sequencing was done directly on freshly isolated, uncultured memory T cells. This TCR derives from a human donor who had COVID-19. The J gene is TRBJ2-5, the V gene TRBV12-5; possibly TRBD2 for D (6 bases). Sequences were derived from effector memory CD4+ T cells from blood, sampled before the COVID-19 pandemic. The CDR3 bases are TGTGCTAGTGGTTTGGAAACCGGGGGCCAGTACTTC. It is translated as CASGLETGGQYF. The variable domain in full, completed from reference TRBV12-5 and TRBJ2-5, reads DARVTQTPRHKVTEMGQEVTMRCQPILGHNTVFWYRQTMMQGLELLAYFRNRAPLDDSGMPKDRFSAEMPDATLATLKIQPSEPRDSAVYFCASGLETGGQYFGPGTRLLVL.